The 8 T cell receptor beta chains presented below share a single source sample, sequenced in a study of naive and memory T cell subsets. The beta constant-region primer was an equimolar mix of two oligonucleotides covering TRBC1 and TRBC2. Via MiXCR, TCRdb re-called the UMI-ligation and nested PCR reads, giving one row per CDR3 protein. The sample includes over 75,000 distinct CDR3 sequences, over 10% of them seen just once. The sequencing sample was made of central memory CD4+ T cells from blood. These TCRs come from a human donor in good health.

In its sample, this clonotype was seen a few times. The chain recombines TRBV20-1 with TRBJ2-7; D may be TRBD2 (5 bases). V was shortened by 6 bases and J by 3 bases, with 15 bases between the two germline ends. Looked up from germline, CDR1 is DFQATT and CDR2 is SNEGSKA (reference sequence). This CDR3 region has 13 residues. The CDR3: CSAPASSNYEQYF. CDR3 nucleotides: TGCAGTGCCCCGGCTAGCTCCAACTACGAGCAGTACTTC.

This clonotype was seen only a few times. V usage is TRBV1 and J usage is TRBJ2-1; the D call TRBD1 from the table was never checked on the DNA. TRBV1 is a recognized pseudogene. This CDR3 is 19 amino acids long. CDR3 in DNA: TGCACCAGCAGCCAAGATCCCCCCGTCCCCAGAGCATCCAAAAATGAGCAGTTCTTC. Residues: CTSSQDPPVPRASKNEQFF.

This clonotype came up a few times. J is TRBJ2-7 and V is TRBV7-9; D is unresolved. Deletions cut 1 base from V and 4 bases from J, with 14 bases between. The CDR3 has 15 residues. CDR1 and CDR2 (germline): SEHNR, FQNEAQ (reference sequence). CDR3 bases: TGTGCCAGCAGCTTAGGGTCCAGTAGTAAGTACGAGCAGTACTTC. It codes for CASSLGSSSKYEQYF.

This clonotype has only a few counts. The chain recombines TRBV29-1 with TRBJ2-5, with TRBD1 matching over 7 bases. This CDR3 has 12 amino acids. Trimming cost V 6 bases and J 5 bases; bases outside gene matches: 6. CDR1 is SQVTM and CDR2 is ANQGSEA in the germline V gene. CDR3 loop: CSVVTGTETQYF. The CDR3 nucleotides read TGCAGCGTAGTGACAGGGACCGAGACCCAGTACTTC.

The rearrangement links TRBV6-1 to TRBJ2-2; the D call may be TRBD1 or TRBD2 (6 bases each). This CDR3 spans 15 amino acids. With 0 bases removed from V and 9 bases from J, the gap between germline ends came to 14 bases. Germline V gives CDR1 MNHNS, CDR2 SASEGT. CDR3 coding DNA: TGTGCCAGCAGTGAAGCGGAGGGGGGTGGACGGGAGCTGTTTTTT. It yields the protein CASSEAEGGGRELFF.

The CDR3 loop is CSARVQGAREQYF. The CDR3 DNA follows: TGCAGTGCTAGGGTACAGGGGGCGCGGGAGCAGTACTTC. The rearrangement links TRBV20-1 to TRBJ2-7; TRBD1 agrees at 9 bases. J gave up 7 bases and V 3 bases, and 7 bases lay outside the gene matches. This CDR3 has 13 residues. In germline, CDR1 is DFQATT, CDR2 SNEGSKA (reference sequence).

In this sample, this clonotype turned up many times. The V and J genes are TRBV20-1 and TRBJ2-1, with 7 bases matching TRBD2. The trim removed 1 base at V and 8 bases at J, leaving 17 bases unmatched. CDR3 length: 17 residues. Germline V gives CDR1 DFQATT, CDR2 SNEGSKA (reference sequence). The CDR3 DNA follows: TGCAGTGCTAGAGCCACCCGCGGGGGAGGAATATGGGATGAGCAGTTCTTC. Its protein product is CSARATRGGGIWDEQFF.

By proportion, this clonotype is medium-sized (0.01 to 0.1%). The gene calls are TRBV29-1 and TRBJ2-3, with no clear D. CDR1 is SQVTM and CDR2 is ANQGSEA in the germline V gene. V lost 0 bases and J 4 bases, leaving 8 bases between the germline ends. The CDR3 covers 13 residues. CDR3 DNA sequence: TGCAGCGTTGAAGATGTACTGGCAGATACGCAGTATTTT. This gives the protein CSVEDVLADTQYF.